The 13 T cell receptor beta chains below all came from one sample that was sequenced in a study of blood T cell repertoires in COVID-19. Only in-frame clones appear in the TCRdb table, and some are missing; sequencing was by immunoSEQ multiplex PCR. Of roughly 200,000 clones listed, roughly four fifths are singletons. Material: PBMCs or T cells enriched from blood (not recorded which). These receptors were taken from a woman aged 45-65 years who had been exposed to COVID-19.

This clone occurred a few times. The chain is built from TRBV28 and TRBJ2-3; 7 nucleotides match TRBD2. CDR3 length: 13 amino acids. The germline gives CDR1 MDHEN, CDR2 SYDVKM. The junction had 2 bases not matched to a gene; V was cut back by 4 bases and J by 4 bases. This CDR3 reads CASSSRGADTQYF. In nucleotides, the CDR3 is TGTGCCAGCAGTTCCCGGGGGGCAGATACGCAGTATTTT.

The chain joins TRBV18 to TRBJ1-1, with TRBD1 identical over 7 bases. Germline V gene data show CDR1 as KGHSH and CDR2 as LQKENI. There are 16 residues in the CDR3. V trimming: 6 bases; J trimming: 1 base; junction bases outside the gene matches: 11. Written as DNA, the CDR3 is TGTGCCAGCTCCTCATTTGGACAGGATCAGAACACTGAAGCTTTCTTT. Its protein product is CASSSFGQDQNTEAFF.

V is TRBV2 and J is TRBJ2-7, with D perhaps matching TRBD2 (5 bases). The CDR3 extends over 15 amino acids. V was cut by 6 bases and J by 1 base, with 16 bases left in between. Germline CDR1 reads SNHLY; CDR2 reads FYNNEI. CDR3 in DNA: TGTGCCAGCAGCCGGGGTGGGCAAGGGTCCTACGAGCAGTACTTC. It yields the protein CASSRGGQGSYEQYF. Combining the CDR3 with reference TRBV2 and TRBJ2-7 gives the whole variable domain EPEVTQTPSHQVTQMGQEVILRCVPISNHLYFYWYRQILGQKVEFLVSFYNNEISEKSEIFDDQFSVERPDGSNFTLKIRSTKLEDSAMYFCASSRGGQGSYEQYFGPGTRLTVT.

V is TRBV4-3 and J is TRBJ1-3; TRBD1 might be the D (6 bases). V gave up 1 base and J gave up 10 bases, with 8 bases separating them. This CDR3 contains 12 residues. CDR1 is LGHNA, CDR2 YSLEER, per germline. The CDR3 protein is CASSQGGGTIYF. The CDR3 DNA sequence: TGCGCCAGCAGCCAAGGAGGGGGAACCATATATTTT.

This chain joins TRBV5-4 and TRBJ2-1, with 10 nucleotides matching TRBD2. The J segment lost 7 bases and the V segment lost 3 bases, leaving 4 bases of the junction unmatched. Germline V CDR1 and CDR2: SGHNT, YYREEE (reference sequence). The CDR3 is 14 amino acids. CDR3 sequence (DNA): TGTGCCAGCAGCTCTAGCGGGGGACAAAATGAGCAGTTCTTC. It specifies CASSSSGGQNEQFF.

A single count supports this clone. This chain uses TRBV10-3 with TRBJ1-5; weak D call: TRBD1 (5 bases). Trimming removed 2 bases from V and 3 bases from J, with 8 bases in between. The germline gives CDR1 ENHRY, CDR2 SYGVKD. CDR3 length equals 14 residues. Written as DNA, the CDR3 is TGTGCCATCAGTGAGACAGGAGTCAATCAGCCCCAGCATTTT. It is translated as CAISETGVNQPQHF.

The chain combines TRBV2 with TRBJ1-6; TRBD1 aligns across 8 bases. The CDR3 has 16 amino acids. Germline assignment: CDR1 SNHLY and CDR2 FYNNEI. V lost 7 bases and J lost 6; bases outside the gene matches: 11. CDR3 in amino acids: CASTTTPRGLNSPLHF. In DNA, the CDR3 is TGTGCCAGCACCACTACCCCCAGGGGGCTTAATTCACCCCTCCACTTT.

J is TRBJ1-2 and V is TRBV14; D is unresolved. Germline CDR1 SGHDN, CDR2 FVKESK. This CDR3 is 12 amino acids long. The ends were cut back, 3 bases at V and 6 bases at J, with 8 bases in the middle. CDR3 sequence (DNA): TGTGCCAGCAGCCAGGCTACAGATGGCTACACCTTC. Translation gives CASSQATDGYTF.

In DNA, the CDR3 is TGTGCCAGCAGTGGCAGCGGGGGGGCCTACAATGAGCAGTTCTTC. Protein sequence: CASSGSGGAYNEQFF. This sequence joins TRBV2 and TRBJ2-1; TRBD2 agrees at 10 bases. The CDR3 runs 15 residues. Trimming took 4 bases from V and 2 from J; bases not matched to a gene: 2. The germline gives CDR1 SNHLY, CDR2 FYNNEI.

The chain employs TRBV4-2 and TRBJ2-3, with 8 bases fitting TRBD1. The CDR3 has 17 amino acids. CDR1 LGHNA and CDR2 YNFKEQ come from the germline V gene. The ends lost 0 bases at V and 1 base at J; junction bases unmatched: 6. For the CDR3, the DNA is TGTGCCAGCAGCCAAGAAACCCAGGGGGCAGGCACAGATACGCAGTATTTT. Residues: CASSQETQGAGTDTQYF.

The chain couples TRBV9 to TRBJ1-3; D is ambiguous. Germline lookup yields CDR1 SGDLS and CDR2 YYNGEE. V was clipped by 3 bases and J by 2 bases, with 12 bases between them. This CDR3 spans 15 amino acids. In DNA form, the CDR3 reads TGTGCCAGCAGCGCGCGACCAGGTACTGGAAACACCATATATTTT. Residues: CASSARPGTGNTIYF.

The chain employs TRBV5-1 and TRBJ2-2; 13 bases line up with TRBD2. Germline CDR1 is SGHRS and CDR2 is YFSETQ. This CDR3 region has 16 residues. Trimming cost V 9 bases and J 2 bases; bases outside gene matches: 7. For the CDR3, the DNA is TGCGCCACCAAGACTAGCGGGGGGTCTAACACCGGGGAGCTGTTTTTT. Translation: CATKTSGGSNTGELFF.

This chain uses TRBV27 with TRBJ1-1; 8 bases agree with TRBD1. Per the germline V gene, CDR1 is MNHEY and CDR2 is SMNVEV (reference sequence). This CDR3 contains 16 residues. V was pared by 0 bases and J by 4 bases, with 7 bases of the junction left unmatched. The CDR3 reads CASSLSTGTGITEAFF. Here the CDR3 DNA reads TGTGCCAGCAGTTTATCGACTGGGACAGGCATCACTGAAGCTTTCTTT.